The entry below describes one T cell receptor beta chain. This clonotype was seen repeatedly, ten times or more. The antigen it binds to is not known. Per-base qualities were not stored, and no clone one base away is much larger. From the germline V gene (reference sequence), CDR1 is SEHNR and CDR2 is FQNEAQ. Counted from cysteine to phenylalanine, this CDR3 has 10 amino acids. The retained sequence is limited to the CDR3, 30 bases, with the frame set at the first base. Cut back by 8 bases and 4 bases, the V and J ends lie 3 bases apart. This sample is drawn from a study of T cell repertoires in cytomegalovirus infection (dated by TCRdb to between 2018 and 2020). At the level of the whole study: Because public TCR beta signatures pointed to carriage of CMV infection together with the matching HLA type, the HLA type of each donor mattered for the analysis. The research as a whole found: In both this cohort and an independent cohort of under 450 donors, the cumulative frequency of public TCR beta family members distinguished carriers of CMV infection plus the relevant HLA type. The ex vivo response was dominated by HLA-C-restricted CMV-specific TCR beta clonotypes, and the single most frequent clonotype in two of eight donors was supplied by these HLA-C-restricted clonotypes.

The sequencer was an Illumina HiSeq 1500. TCRdb reran the public reads through fastp at Q25 and MiXCR, keeping productive beta chains. Rows matching on CDR3 protein sequence are summarized as one entry with the most common DNA and genes. The sample yields fewer than 550,000 distinct CDR3 sequences; 16% were counted once. 20% to 30% of the sample is held by the ten biggest clonotypes. This receptor was taken from a human donor in good health (CMV status not recorded). Some clones in this sample may be carry-over from other donors' samples. The chain is assembled from TRBV7-9 and TRBJ2-1, with an unclear D gene assignment. Specimen: CD8+ T cells from PBMCs. At the DNA level, the sequence is TGTGCCAGCGAGTACAATGAGCAGTTCTTC. Its translation is CASEYNEQFF.